Below are 16 T cell receptor beta chains sequenced from a single sample in a study of blood T cell repertoires in COVID-19. Data came from immunoSEQ multiplex PCR; TCRdb stores just in-frame clones and leaves some out. The sample records approximately 190,000 clones, 80% being singletons. The specimen sequenced was peripheral blood. The receptors derive from a man between 60 and 75 years old with acute or convalescent COVID-19.

Here the CDR3 DNA reads TGTGCCAGCAGCACGACTAGCGGGGGGCCTCCTTACAATGAGCAGTTCTTC. Its translation: CASSTTSGGPPYNEQFF. V and J are TRBV7-9 and TRBJ2-1, with 13 bases matching TRBD2. Per germline, CDR1 SEHNR and CDR2 FQNEAQ (reference sequence). V was pared by 5 bases and J by 4 bases, with 8 bases of the junction left unmatched. CDR3 length: 17 residues.

Regarding this clone: The same CDR3 also results from other DNA sequences found in this sample. CDR3 coding DNA: TGCGCCAGCAGCTTGGGCAGGGAGAACACTGAAGCTTTCTTT. As protein: CASSLGRENTEAFF. The rearrangement joins TRBV5-1 to TRBJ1-1; possibly TRBD1 for D (5 bases). Germline CDR1 is SGHRS and CDR2 is YFSETQ. V lost 0 bases and J lost 1, with 7 bases in between. The CDR3 totals 14 residues. Full variable domain (missing parts from reference TRBV5-1 and TRBJ1-1): KAGVTQTPRYLIKTRGQQVTLSCSPISGHRSVSWYQQTPGQGLQFLFEYFSETQRNKGNFPGRFSGRQFSNSRSEMNVSTLELGDSALYLCASSLGRENTEAFFGQGTRLTVV.

This clone was picked up one time. The chain is built from TRBV3-1 (or the pseudogene TRBV3-2) and TRBJ2-7; 9 bases align to TRBD2. V trimming: 1 base; J trimming: 0 bases; junction bases outside the gene matches: 4. Looked up from germline, CDR1 is LGHDT and CDR2 is YNNKEL (reference sequence). The CDR3 is 16 amino acids. The CDR3 bases are TGTGCCAGCAGCCAAGCTAGCGGGGTCGTCTCCTACGAGCAGTACTTC. Translating it yields CASSQASGVVSYEQYF.

This clone has just a few counts. The V gene is TRBV5-4, the J gene TRBJ1-6; D is undetermined. This CDR3 contains 14 residues. Germline lookup yields CDR1 SGHNT and CDR2 YYREEE (reference sequence). V lost 1 base and J 7 bases, leaving 9 bases between the germline ends. CDR3 sequence: CASSLTGSNSPLHF. CDR3 DNA sequence: TGTGCCAGCAGCTTGACGGGGTCGAATTCACCCCTCCACTTT.

The chain couples TRBV7-9 to TRBJ2-2; D perhaps matches TRBD2 (6 bases). This CDR3 has 15 residues. CDR1 and CDR2 from the germline V gene are SEHNR and FQNEAQ (reference sequence). The V end was cut by 6 bases, the J end by 6 bases, with 17 bases between. For the CDR3, the DNA is TGTGCCAGCAGGAGAGGGGCGGGATTGTCCGGGGAGCTGTTTTTT. Its translation is CASRRGAGLSGELFF.

This clone was counted only a few times. V is TRBV5-6 and J is TRBJ2-7, with D perhaps matching TRBD2 (6 bases). Germline CDR1 and CDR2: SGHDT and YYEEEE. V lost 5 bases to trimming and J lost 3 bases, with 18 bases between them. The CDR3 length is 15 residues. The CDR3 DNA sequence: TGTGCCAGCAGTAATTGGGGAGCGGGCAACTACGAGCAGTACTTC. Translation: CASSNWGAGNYEQYF.

The count of this clone is one. V is TRBV3-1 (or the pseudogene TRBV3-2) and J is TRBJ1-3; no firm D call. The CDR3 length is 15 residues. The V end lost 1 base, the J end lost 2 bases, and 9 bases lay between the germline ends. Per the germline V gene, CDR1 is LGHDT and CDR2 is YNNKEL (reference sequence). The CDR3 spells CASSQGVGPGNTIYF. In nucleotides, the CDR3 is TGTGCCAGCAGCCAAGGAGTGGGCCCTGGAAACACCATATATTTT.

In its sample, this clone was seen a few times. This sequence joins TRBV6-5 and TRBJ2-7; 9 positions match TRBD2. There are 14 residues in the CDR3. CDR1 is MNHEY and CDR2 is SVGAGI in the germline V gene. V shed 2 bases and J 4 bases; nucleotides not matched to a gene: 3. CDR3 region: CASSYLAGRYEQYF. CDR3 nucleotide sequence: TGTGCCAGCAGTTACCTAGCGGGGCGTTACGAGCAGTACTTC.

The rearrangement joins TRBV29-1 to TRBJ1-4; D not resolved. Trimming cost V 4 bases and J 0 bases, with 9 bases left between them. The CDR3 is made up of 14 amino acids. In germline, CDR1 is SQVTM, CDR2 ANQGSEA. This CDR3 reads CSVGRGSTNEKLFF. The CDR3, as DNA: TGCAGCGTTGGTCGGGGTTCAACTAATGAAAAACTGTTTTTT.

The V call is TRBV4-1, the J call TRBJ2-4; TRBD2 aligns across 7 bases. The V gene's germline CDR1 is MGHRA and CDR2 YSYEKL. J lost 6 bases, V lost 0 bases, and 2 bases had no gene match. The CDR3 runs to 14 residues. The CDR3 loop reads CASSQDPSGNIQYF. Here the CDR3 DNA reads TGCGCCAGCAGCCAAGATCCTAGCGGAAACATTCAGTACTTC.

The rearrangement links TRBV9 to TRBJ2-3; 10 nucleotides agree with TRBD2. In germline, CDR1 is SGDLS, CDR2 YYNGEE. Unmatched junction bases numbered 10, after V lost 3 bases and J lost 0 bases. The length of the CDR3 is 18 residues. CDR3 nucleotides: TGTGCCAGCAGCGCCTCTGGACTAGCGGAGGCGAGCACAGATACGCAGTATTTT. This translates into CASSASGLAEASTDTQYF.

The rearrangement links TRBV10-3 to TRBJ1-1; D ambiguous. Deletions cut 3 bases from V and 2 bases from J, with 10 bases between. There are 14 residues in the CDR3. The V gene's germline CDR1 is ENHRY and CDR2 SYGVKD. DNA of the CDR3: TGTGCCATCAGTGACTGGGAGGACAACACTGAAGCTTTCTTT. Amino acids: CAISDWEDNTEAFF.

The CDR3 DNA reads as TGTGCCAGCAGCCAGGCAGGGGGGTCCTACGAGCAGTACTTC. Residues: CASSQAGGSYEQYF. The J gene is TRBJ2-7, the V gene TRBV14; D perhaps matches TRBD1 (7 bases). This CDR3 comprises 14 residues. Trimming took 3 bases from V and 1 from J, leaving 10 bases between them. The germline CDR1 and CDR2 sequences are SGHDN and FVKESK.

The chain is built from TRBV13 and TRBJ1-2, with 7 bases matching TRBD1. V lost 5 bases and J lost 3; bases outside the gene matches: 9. CDR1 is PRHDT and CDR2 is FYEKMQ in the germline V gene (reference sequence). There are 15 residues in the CDR3. Here the CDR3 reads CASSKSGTVHYGYTF. In nucleotides, the CDR3 is TGTGCCAGCAGCAAGTCCGGGACAGTTCACTATGGCTACACCTTC.

The chain couples TRBV5-1 to TRBJ2-1; 14 bases fit TRBD2. The trim removed 4 bases at V and 5 bases at J, leaving 5 bases unmatched. CDR1 and CDR2 from the germline V gene are SGHRS and YFSETQ. The CDR3 contains 16 residues. CDR3 sequence reads: CASSPMGLAGDNEQFF. In DNA, the CDR3 is TGCGCCAGCAGCCCGATGGGACTAGCGGGGGACAATGAGCAGTTCTTC.

The chain joins TRBV30 to TRBJ2-3, with TRBD2 matching over 8 bases. Germline values: CDR1 GTSNPN, CDR2 SVGIG (reference sequence). V lost 3 bases to trimming and J lost 6 bases; unmatched junction nucleotides: 8. The CDR3 consists of 14 residues. The CDR3 DNA reads TGTGCCTGGAGGGTCGTGCGGGAGGTGGATACGCAGTATTTT. This encodes CAWRVVREVDTQYF.